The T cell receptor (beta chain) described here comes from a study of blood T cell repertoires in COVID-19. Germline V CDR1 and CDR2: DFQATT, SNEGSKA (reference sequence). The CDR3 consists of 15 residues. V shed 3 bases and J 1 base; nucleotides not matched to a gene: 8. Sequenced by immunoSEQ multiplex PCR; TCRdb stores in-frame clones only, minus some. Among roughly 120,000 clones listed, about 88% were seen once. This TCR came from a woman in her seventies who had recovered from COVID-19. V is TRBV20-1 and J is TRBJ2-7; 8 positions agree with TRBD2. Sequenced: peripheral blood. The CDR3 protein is CSASSPAGVSYEQYF. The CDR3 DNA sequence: TGCAGTGCTAGTAGCCCAGCGGGGGTATCCTACGAGCAGTACTTC.